The clone carrying this TCR beta chain is called medium-sized based on its frequency. Its antigen is not known. Some 39,000 genome equivalents of blood DNA were amplified for TRB. TRB rearrangements were amplified by touch-down multiplex PCR with mixed TRB-A/B primers. TCRdb processed the multiplex PCR reads again and assigns one entry to each CDR3 protein, with no DNA. Its table records more than 13,000 distinct CDR3 sequences. This sample was included in a study of T cell clusters in autoimmune cytopenias. Study as a whole: The median distinct TRB clonotype count was roughly 2,400 per sample, from a median 51,575 reads.

Whole-study results and caveats: Primary autoimmune cytopenia patients appeared to lack physiological T cell clusters present in healthy donors. TRB repertoire shifts in secondary cytopenia and chronic lymphocytic leukemia mostly reflected lymphoma, not autoimmunity.

Germline-derived CDR1 and CDR2 are LNHDA and SQIVND (reference sequence). The CDR3 totals 13 residues. This chain joins TRBV19 and TRBJ2-2. This TCR derives from a human donor with an autoimmune cytopenia or autoimmune hepatitis (not recorded which). The material sequenced was peripheral blood. CDR3 in amino acids: CASTNSWAGELFF.